What follows are 8 T cell receptor beta chains derived from one specimen sequenced in a study of shared clonotypes between healthy human individuals. Sequenced by immunoSEQ multiplex PCR; TCRdb stores in-frame clones only, minus some. The sample shows over a million clones, around 97% of them seen only once. What was sequenced was naive CD4+ T cells sorted from blood. Subset specified: CD45RA+ positively selected. Every receptor here comes from a man younger than 40 in good health.

The chain couples TRBV7-9 to TRBJ2-2; 8 bases align to TRBD1. The length of the CDR3 is 16 residues. With 5 bases clipped from V and 2 bases from J, the junction kept 7 bases outside the gene matches. The germline V gene has CDR1 SEHNR and CDR2 FQNEAQ (reference sequence). CDR3: CASSARQGRNTGELFF. The CDR3 nucleotides are TGTGCCAGCAGCGCCCGACAGGGGCGAAACACCGGGGAGCTGTTTTTT.

The rearrangement links TRBV19 to TRBJ2-1; D call uncertain. CDR1 LNHDA and CDR2 SQIVND come from the germline V gene (reference sequence). This CDR3 comprises 14 residues. V lost 6 bases and J 0 bases, leaving 9 bases between the germline ends. CDR3 bases: TGTGCCAGTAGCGACCGTAGCTCCTACAATGAGCAGTTCTTC. It is translated as CASSDRSSYNEQFF.

This chain uses TRBV5-6 with TRBJ1-2, with D possibly TRBD1 on 6 matching bases. This CDR3 has 14 amino acids. The V end lost 1 base, the J end lost 4 bases, and 11 bases lay between the germline ends. Per germline, CDR1 SGHDT and CDR2 YYEEEE. The CDR3 nucleotides are TGTGCCAGCAGCTTGACAGGGTATTTCTATGGCTACACCTTC. This translates into CASSLTGYFYGYTF.

V gene TRBV19 combines with J gene TRBJ2-3; D is unclear. The CDR3 spans 13 residues. Trimming shortened V by 5 bases and J by 5 bases, and 11 bases separated the two germline ends. Germline assignment: CDR1 LNHDA and CDR2 SQIVND (reference sequence). CDR3 coding DNA: TGTGCCAGTAGTCCCCGGCCTGTAGATACGCAGTATTTT. Amino acids: CASSPRPVDTQYF.

V and J are TRBV10-1 and TRBJ1-1; no clear D gene. Germline-derived CDR1 and CDR2 are WNHNN and SYGVQD (reference sequence). The CDR3 is 12 residues long. Trimming shortened V by 3 bases and J by 8 bases, and 10 bases separated the two germline ends. In nucleotides, the CDR3 is TGCGCCAGCAGTGACCTTTCAGGCGAAGCTTTCTTT. Protein sequence: CASSDLSGEAFF.

The chain combines TRBV6-6 with TRBJ2-3, with D uncertain. The CDR3 runs 12 residues. V was trimmed by 0 bases and J by 6 bases, leaving 4 bases between them. CDR1 is MNHNY, CDR2 SVGAGI, per germline (reference sequence). CDR3 bases: TGTGCCAGCAGTTACTCTCCGGATACGCAGTATTTT. Encoded protein: CASSYSPDTQYF.

This rearrangement joins TRBV4-3 to TRBJ2-7; D remains ambiguous. CDR3 length: 13 amino acids. Germline V gene lookup returns CDR1 LGHNA and CDR2 YSLEER. Between the trimmed V and J ends, which lost 1 base and 5 bases, there was a span of 9 bases. Here the CDR3 reads CASSQGRRDEQYF. The DNA for the CDR3 is TGCGCCAGCAGCCAAGGTAGACGTGACGAGCAGTACTTC.

The V call is TRBV5-4, the J call TRBJ2-3; 10 nucleotides match TRBD1. The CDR3 spans 14 residues. Unmatched junction bases numbered 2, after V lost 4 bases and J lost 3 bases. Looked up from germline, CDR1 is SGHNT and CDR2 is YYREEE (reference sequence). CDR3 sequence reads: CASSGQGGTDTQYF. CDR3 nucleotide sequence: TGTGCCAGCAGCGGACAGGGGGGGACAGATACGCAGTATTTT.